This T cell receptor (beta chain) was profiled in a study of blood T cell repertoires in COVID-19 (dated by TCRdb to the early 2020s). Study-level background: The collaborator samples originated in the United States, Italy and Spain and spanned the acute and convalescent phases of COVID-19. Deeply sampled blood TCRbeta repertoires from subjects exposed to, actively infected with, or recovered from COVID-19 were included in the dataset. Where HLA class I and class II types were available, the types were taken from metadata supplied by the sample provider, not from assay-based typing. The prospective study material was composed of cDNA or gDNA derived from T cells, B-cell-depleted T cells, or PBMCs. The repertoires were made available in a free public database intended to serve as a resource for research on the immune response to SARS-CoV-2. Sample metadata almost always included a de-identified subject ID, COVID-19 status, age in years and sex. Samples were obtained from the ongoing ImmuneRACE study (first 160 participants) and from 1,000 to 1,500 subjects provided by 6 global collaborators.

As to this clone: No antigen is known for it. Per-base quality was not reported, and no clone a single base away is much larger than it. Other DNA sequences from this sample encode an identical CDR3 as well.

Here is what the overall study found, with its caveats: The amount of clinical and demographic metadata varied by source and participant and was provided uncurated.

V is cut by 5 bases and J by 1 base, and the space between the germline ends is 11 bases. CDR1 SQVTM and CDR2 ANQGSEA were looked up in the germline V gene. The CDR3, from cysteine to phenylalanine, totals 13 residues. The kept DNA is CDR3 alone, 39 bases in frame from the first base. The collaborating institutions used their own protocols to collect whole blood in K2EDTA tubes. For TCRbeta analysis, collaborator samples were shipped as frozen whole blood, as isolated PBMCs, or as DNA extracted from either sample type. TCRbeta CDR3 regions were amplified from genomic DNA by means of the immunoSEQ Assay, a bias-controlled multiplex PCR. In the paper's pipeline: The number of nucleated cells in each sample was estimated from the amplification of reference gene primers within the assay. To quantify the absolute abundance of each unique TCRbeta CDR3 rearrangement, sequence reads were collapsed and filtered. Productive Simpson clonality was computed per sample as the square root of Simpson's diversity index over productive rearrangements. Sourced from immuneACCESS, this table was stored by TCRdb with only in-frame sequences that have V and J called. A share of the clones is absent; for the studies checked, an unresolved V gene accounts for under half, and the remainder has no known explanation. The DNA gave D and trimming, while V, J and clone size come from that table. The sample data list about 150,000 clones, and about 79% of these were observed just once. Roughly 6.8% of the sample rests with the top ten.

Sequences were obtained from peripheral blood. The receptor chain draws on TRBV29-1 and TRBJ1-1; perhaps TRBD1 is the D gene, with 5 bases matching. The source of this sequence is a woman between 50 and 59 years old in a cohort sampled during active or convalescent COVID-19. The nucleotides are TGCAGCGTTAGGACGGGGGGGAACACTGAAGCTTTCTTT. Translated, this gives CSVRTGGNTEAFF.